This is a list of T cell receptor beta chains from one sample in a study of identical twins. TCRdb reprocessed the 5' RACE reads via MiXCR and lists one record per CDR3 protein. The sample shows 210,000 or so distinct CDR3 sequences, 6% to 9% of them seen only once. This sample was also put to use in a study of yellow fever vaccine responses in identical twins.

Source material: memory (CD45RO+) T cells sorted from blood. These receptors came from a woman between 18 and 29 years old in good health. Each CDR3 is given with its conserved first and last residue. The order of the fields is J gene, clone size, D gene, V gene, CDR3 protein, CDR3 DNA. The D gene is left open where the match is weak. A row's size may be missing; if present it is once, few, many or a size class.

j_gene: TRBJ1-1
abundance: many
d_gene: TRBD1
v_gene: TRBV9
CDR3aa: CASSAQGANTEAFF
CDR3nt: TGTGCCAGCAGCGCACAGGGGGCGAATACTGAAGCTTTCTTT

j_gene: TRBJ2-1
abundance: many
d_gene: NA
v_gene: TRBV14
CDR3aa: CASSQKGYNEQFF
CDR3nt: TGTGCCAGCAGCCAAAAGGGATACAATGAGCAGTTCTTC

j_gene: TRBJ1-1
abundance: few
d_gene: NA
v_gene: TRBV28
CDR3aa: CASNIMATEAFF
CDR3nt: TGTGCCAGCAATATAATGGCGACTGAAGCTTTCTTT

j_gene: TRBJ2-1
abundance: NA
d_gene: TRBD1
v_gene: TRBV20-1
CDR3aa: CSARDGSGTGVYNEQFF
CDR3nt: TGCAGTGCTAGAGATGGTTCCGGGACAGGGGTTTACAATGAGCAGTTCTTC

j_gene: TRBJ2-2
abundance: many
d_gene: TRBD2
v_gene: TRBV6-1
CDR3aa: CASSIAGHTGELFF
CDR3nt: TGTGCCAGCAGTATAGCGGGGCACACCGGGGAGCTGTTTTTT

j_gene: TRBJ2-5
abundance: few
d_gene: NA
v_gene: TRBV18
CDR3aa: CASSPTRQSGETQYF
CDR3nt: TGTGCCAGCTCACCCACAAGACAGTCCGGGGAGACCCAGTACTTC

j_gene: TRBJ2-2
abundance: NA
d_gene: TRBD2
v_gene: TRBV7-2
CDR3aa: CASSFLAGDNTGELFF
CDR3nt: TGTGCCAGCAGCTTCCTAGCGGGGGATAACACCGGGGAGCTGTTTTTT

j_gene: TRBJ1-4
abundance: many
d_gene: NA
v_gene: TRBV5-1
CDR3aa: CASRPGVDNEKLFF
CDR3nt: TGCGCCAGCAGGCCCGGGGTTGATAATGAAAAACTGTTTTTT

j_gene: TRBJ2-7
abundance: NA
d_gene: TRBD2
v_gene: TRBV20-1
CDR3aa: CSARDLGTSGRSYEQYF
CDR3nt: TGCAGTGCTAGAGACCTCGGGACTAGCGGGAGAAGCTACGAGCAGTACTTC

j_gene: TRBJ2-2
abundance: NA
d_gene: NA
v_gene: TRBV13
CDR3aa: CASARYTGELFF
CDR3nt: TGTGCCAGTGCGAGATACACCGGGGAGCTGTTTTTT

j_gene: TRBJ2-1
abundance: few
d_gene: NA
v_gene: TRBV19
CDR3aa: CASKSFDTSYNEQFF
CDR3nt: TGTGCCAGCAAGTCTTTCGACACCTCCTACAATGAGCAGTTCTTC

j_gene: TRBJ2-5
abundance: few
d_gene: NA
v_gene: TRBV7-9
CDR3aa: CASRRAQETQYF
CDR3nt: TGTGCCAGCAGACGGGCTCAAGAGACCCAGTACTTC

j_gene: TRBJ2-7
abundance: many
d_gene: TRBD1
v_gene: TRBV5-1
CDR3aa: CASTGTGGYEQYF
CDR3nt: TGCGCCAGCACCGGGACAGGGGGTTACGAGCAGTACTTC

j_gene: TRBJ2-7
abundance: many
d_gene: NA
v_gene: TRBV12-3/TRBV12-4
CDR3aa: CASSQSGNFYEQYF
CDR3nt: TGTGCCAGCAGTCAATCCGGAAACTTCTACGAGCAGTACTTC

j_gene: TRBJ2-3
abundance: many
d_gene: NA
v_gene: TRBV7-9
CDR3aa: CASRYTDTQYF
CDR3nt: TGTGCCAGCCGCTATACAGATACGCAGTATTTT

j_gene: TRBJ2-7
abundance: NA
d_gene: NA
v_gene: TRBV2
CDR3aa: CASASVYEQYF
CDR3nt: TGTGCCAGCGCCAGTGTTTACGAGCAGTACTTC

j_gene: TRBJ2-3
abundance: many
d_gene: NA
v_gene: TRBV3-1
CDR3aa: CASSQDRKHTQYF
CDR3nt: TGTGCCAGCAGCCAAGACCGGAAGCATACGCAGTATTTT

j_gene: TRBJ2-1
abundance: few
d_gene: NA
v_gene: TRBV2
CDR3aa: CASSELPGNEQFF
CDR3nt: TGTGCCAGCAGTGAACTACCTGGGAATGAGCAGTTCTTC

j_gene: TRBJ2-1
abundance: few
d_gene: NA
v_gene: TRBV24-1
CDR3aa: CATSDLRAGGYNEQFF
CDR3nt: TGTGCCACCAGTGATTTGCGGGCTGGGGGTTACAATGAGCAGTTCTTC

j_gene: TRBJ1-3
abundance: many
d_gene: NA
v_gene: TRBV6-1
CDR3aa: CASSLGEPSGNTIYF
CDR3nt: TGTGCCAGCTCCTTGGGGGAACCTTCTGGAAACACCATATATTTT

j_gene: TRBJ1-6
abundance: NA
d_gene: NA
v_gene: TRBV3-1
CDR3aa: CASSQARPGDSPLHF
CDR3nt: TGTGCCAGCAGCCAAGCCCGTCCGGGTGATTCACCCCTCCACTTT

j_gene: TRBJ2-1
abundance: NA
d_gene: NA
v_gene: TRBV11-2
CDR3aa: CASSRTLDQYNEQFF
CDR3nt: TGTGCCAGCAGCAGGACCCTGGACCAGTACAATGAGCAGTTCTTC

j_gene: TRBJ2-5
abundance: few
d_gene: TRBD2
v_gene: TRBV4-2
CDR3aa: CASSQELAGGQETQYF
CDR3nt: TGTGCCAGCAGCCAGGAACTAGCGGGAGGGCAAGAGACCCAGTACTTC

j_gene: TRBJ2-3
abundance: many
d_gene: NA
v_gene: TRBV12-3/TRBV12-4
CDR3aa: CASTFAEYTDTQYF
CDR3nt: TGTGCCAGCACTTTCGCAGAGTACACAGATACGCAGTATTTT

j_gene: TRBJ2-7
abundance: NA
d_gene: NA
v_gene: TRBV10-3
CDR3aa: CAISGGGSYEQYF
CDR3nt: TGTGCCATCAGCGGGGGTGGGTCCTACGAGCAGTACTTC

j_gene: TRBJ2-1
abundance: many
d_gene: NA
v_gene: TRBV28
CDR3aa: CASKPRGEASYNEQFF
CDR3nt: TGTGCCAGCAAACCGAGGGGGGAGGCCTCCTACAATGAGCAGTTCTTC

j_gene: TRBJ2-7
abundance: few
d_gene: TRBD2
v_gene: TRBV11-2
CDR3aa: CASSQIIAGNEQYF
CDR3nt: TGTGCCAGCAGCCAAATTATAGCGGGTAACGAGCAGTACTTC

j_gene: TRBJ1-5
abundance: few
d_gene: NA
v_gene: TRBV27
CDR3aa: CASSFLSGGPTHF
CDR3nt: TGTGCCAGCAGTTTCTTATCCGGGGGGCCCACGCATTTT

j_gene: TRBJ2-7
abundance: few
d_gene: NA
v_gene: TRBV28
CDR3aa: CASSRGLSYEQYF
CDR3nt: TGTGCCAGCAGTCGGGGGTTATCCTACGAGCAGTACTTC

j_gene: TRBJ2-3
abundance: many
d_gene: NA
v_gene: TRBV28
CDR3aa: CASSSSDTGADTQYF
CDR3nt: NA

j_gene: TRBJ2-1
abundance: many
d_gene: NA
v_gene: TRBV6-6
CDR3aa: CASSGDPFNEQFF
CDR3nt: TGTGCCAGCTCGGGGGACCCCTTTAATGAGCAGTTCTTC

j_gene: TRBJ2-5
abundance: few
d_gene: NA
v_gene: TRBV9
CDR3aa: CASSVDNQETQYF
CDR3nt: TGTGCCAGCAGCGTAGACAACCAAGAGACCCAGTACTTC

j_gene: TRBJ2-3
abundance: few
d_gene: NA
v_gene: TRBV20-1
CDR3aa: CSATYPGTKSTDTQYF
CDR3nt: TGCAGTGCTACCTATCCCGGGACAAAAAGCACAGATACGCAGTATTTT

j_gene: TRBJ1-4
abundance: many
d_gene: NA
v_gene: TRBV7-8
CDR3aa: CASSERQGSSNEKLFF
CDR3nt: TGTGCCAGCAGTGAGCGTCAGGGGTCCTCTAATGAAAAACTGTTTTTT

j_gene: TRBJ2-3
abundance: few
d_gene: TRBD2
v_gene: TRBV6-1
CDR3aa: CASSEKAGGFTDTQYF
CDR3nt: TGTGCCAGCAGTGAGAAAGCGGGGGGATTCACAGATACGCAGTATTTT

j_gene: TRBJ1-4
abundance: many
d_gene: NA
v_gene: TRBV28
CDR3aa: CASRALKNEKLFF
CDR3nt: TGTGCCAGCAGAGCGCTTAAAAATGAAAAACTGTTTTTT

j_gene: TRBJ2-3
abundance: many
d_gene: NA
v_gene: TRBV12-3/TRBV12-4
CDR3aa: CASSPPRGTQESYF
CDR3nt: TGTGCCAGCAGTCCCCCCCGCGGGACCCAGGAATCGTATTTT

j_gene: TRBJ1-1
abundance: many
d_gene: TRBD1
v_gene: TRBV2
CDR3aa: CASRDRAGNTEAFF
CDR3nt: TGTGCCAGCAGGGACAGGGCTGGGAACACTGAAGCTTTCTTT

j_gene: TRBJ1-1
abundance: few
d_gene: TRBD1
v_gene: TRBV12-3/TRBV12-4
CDR3aa: CASSSSGQLNTEAFF
CDR3nt: TGTGCCAGCAGTTCCTCGGGACAGTTGAACACTGAAGCTTTCTTT

j_gene: TRBJ1-3
abundance: many
d_gene: NA
v_gene: TRBV28
CDR3aa: CASSLRAVGSGNTIYF
CDR3nt: TGTGCCAGCAGTTTAAGGGCGGTTGGCTCTGGAAACACCATATATTTT

j_gene: TRBJ1-5
abundance: NA
d_gene: NA
v_gene: TRBV5-1
CDR3aa: CASSLDGMYQPQHF
CDR3nt: TGCGCCAGCAGCTTGGATGGGATGTATCAGCCCCAGCATTTT

j_gene: TRBJ2-5
abundance: NA
d_gene: TRBD2
v_gene: TRBV5-4
CDR3aa: CASRRDFGGDQYF
CDR3nt: TGTGCCAGCAGGAGGGACTTCGGGGGGGACCAGTACTTC

j_gene: TRBJ2-1
abundance: NA
d_gene: NA
v_gene: TRBV3-1
CDR3aa: CASSLREDVQFF
CDR3nt: TGTGCCAGCAGCCTCCGAGAGGATGTGCAGTTCTTC

j_gene: TRBJ2-5
abundance: few
d_gene: NA
v_gene: TRBV19
CDR3aa: CASSIGKRLETQYF
CDR3nt: TGTGCCAGTAGTATCGGGAAGAGACTGGAGACCCAGTACTTC

j_gene: TRBJ2-2
abundance: few
d_gene: NA
v_gene: TRBV7-2
CDR3aa: CASSLVGVGELFF
CDR3nt: TGTGCCAGCAGCTTAGTCGGGGTCGGGGAGCTGTTTTTT

j_gene: TRBJ2-5
abundance: many
d_gene: TRBD2
v_gene: TRBV20-1
CDR3aa: CSAPPGLAGGETQYF
CDR3nt: TGCAGTGCCCCTCCGGGACTAGCGGGGGGAGAGACCCAGTACTTC

j_gene: TRBJ2-1
abundance: many
d_gene: NA
v_gene: TRBV5-5
CDR3aa: CASSLIATLLNEQFF
CDR3nt: TGTGCCAGCAGCTTGATAGCAACCCTGCTGAATGAGCAGTTCTTC

j_gene: TRBJ1-1
abundance: NA
d_gene: NA
v_gene: TRBV2
CDR3aa: CASSEGGPIMNTEAFF
CDR3nt: TGTGCCAGCAGTGAGGGGGGACCTATTATGAACACTGAAGCTTTCTTT

j_gene: TRBJ2-2
abundance: many
d_gene: NA
v_gene: TRBV21-1
CDR3aa: CASSKWRGQPNTGELFF
CDR3nt: TGTGCCAGCAGCAAATGGCGGGGACAGCCGAACACCGGGGAGCTGTTTTTT

j_gene: TRBJ2-1
abundance: NA
d_gene: NA
v_gene: TRBV20-1
CDR3aa: CSAQYEQFF
CDR3nt: TGCAGTGCGCAGTATGAGCAGTTCTTC

j_gene: TRBJ2-7
abundance: few
d_gene: TRBD2
v_gene: TRBV11-2
CDR3aa: CASSETRGGNEQYF
CDR3nt: TGTGCCAGCAGCGAAACCCGGGGGGGCAACGAGCAGTACTTC

j_gene: TRBJ1-2
abundance: many
d_gene: NA
v_gene: TRBV7-9
CDR3aa: CASSLAYGYTF
CDR3nt: TGTGCCAGCAGCCTAGCCTATGGCTACACCTTC

j_gene: TRBJ2-3
abundance: many
d_gene: NA
v_gene: TRBV10-3
CDR3aa: CAISVSGTSTDTQYF
CDR3nt: TGTGCCATCAGTGTTAGCGGCACTAGCACAGATACGCAGTATTTT

j_gene: TRBJ1-2
abundance: few
d_gene: NA
v_gene: TRBV28
CDR3aa: CASAGSVRGYTF
CDR3nt: TGTGCCAGCGCGGGGTCCGTACGGGGCTACACCTTC

j_gene: TRBJ1-3
abundance: many
d_gene: NA
v_gene: TRBV14
CDR3aa: CASSRLGSGNTIYF
CDR3nt: TGTGCCAGCAGCCGCCTCGGCTCTGGAAACACCATATATTTT